A single sample is the source of the 30 T cell receptor beta chains below, sequenced in a study of cytomegalovirus exposure and HLA in healthy donors. PCR employed 60 Vbeta and 13 Jbeta primers. Profiled with immunoSEQ multiplex PCR; TCRdb holds only in-frame clones, not every one. The data show some 120,000 clones, roughly 68% seen once. Sequencing was performed on PBMCs. Every receptor here comes from a woman in her 50s in good health and CMV-seropositive.

The chain combines TRBV10-1 with TRBJ2-3; D may be TRBD2 (6 bases). The CDR3 is made up of 13 amino acids. Trimming shortened V by 2 bases and J by 7 bases, and 10 bases separated the two germline ends. Germline-derived CDR1 and CDR2 are WNHNN and SYGVQD (reference sequence). The CDR3, as DNA: TGCGCCAGCAGTGAGCCGACTAGACATACGCAGTATTTT. As protein: CASSEPTRHTQYF.

This clone was picked up one time. The CDR3 spells CASSPGQYNEQFF. The CDR3 nucleotides read TGCGCCAGCAGCCCCGGACAGTACAATGAGCAGTTCTTC. The V and J genes are TRBV5-1 and TRBJ2-1, with D possibly being TRBD1 (6 bases). The ends were cut back, 4 bases at V and 4 bases at J, with 9 bases in the middle. Germline assignment: CDR1 SGHRS and CDR2 YFSETQ. This CDR3 contains 13 residues.

The gene calls are TRBV4-2 and TRBJ1-2; 9 bases are shared with TRBD1. Germline-derived CDR1 and CDR2 are LGHNA and YNFKEQ. The J segment lost 4 bases and the V segment lost 0 bases, leaving 6 bases of the junction unmatched. CDR3 size: 16 residues. As DNA, the CDR3 is TGTGCCAGCAGCCAAGAGACTTTACAGGGGGCCTATGGCTACACCTTC. It encodes CASSQETLQGAYGYTF.

A note on this clone: The junction differs from germline at one of its ends, possibly a read error. V and J are TRBV7-9 and TRBJ1-4, with 12 nucleotides matching TRBD1. Germline assignment: CDR1 SEHNR and CDR2 FQNEAQ (reference sequence). CDR3 length: 18 amino acids. Here the CDR3 reads CSSSVLRDRGLLGEKLFF. The DNA for the CDR3 is TGTTCCAGCAGCGTCCTCCGGGACAGGGGGCTTTTGGGCGAAAAACTGTTTTTT.

The rearrangement links TRBV7-8 to TRBJ2-3; 12 bases match TRBD2. With 5 bases clipped from V and 3 bases from J, the junction kept 6 bases outside the gene matches. CDR3 length: 16 residues. The germline CDR1 and CDR2 sequences are SGHVS and FQNEAQ. This CDR3 reads CASSPRTSGATDTQYF. The CDR3 DNA reads as TGTGCCAGCAGCCCAAGGACTAGCGGGGCTACAGATACGCAGTATTTT.

V and J are TRBV6-5 and TRBJ2-5; possibly TRBD2 for D (6 bases). The tail of the sequence fits TRBJ2-7 better, so the J call may be wrong. The CDR3 has 15 amino acids. Germline loops: CDR1 MNHEY, CDR2 SVGAGI. CDR3 protein: CASRVDGTSSYEQYF. In DNA, the CDR3 is TGTGCCAGCAGAGTTGACGGGACTTCAAGTTACGAGCAGTACTTC.

The chain employs TRBV10-3 and TRBJ1-1; D is perhaps TRBD1 (5 bases). Germline V CDR1 and CDR2: ENHRY, SYGVKD. The CDR3 has 13 residues. V lost 10 bases and J lost 4, with 16 bases in between. DNA of the CDR3: TGTGCCACCCAATTCGGGGGAGTCACTGAAGCTTTCTTT. The encoded protein is CATQFGGVTEAFF.

This clone was detected a few times. The rearrangement links TRBV2 to TRBJ2-1, with D perhaps matching TRBD1 (5 bases). Trimming cost V 5 bases and J 4 bases, with 9 bases left between them. CDR1 is SNHLY and CDR2 is FYNNEI in the germline V gene. The length of the CDR3 is 13 residues. The CDR3 nucleotides read TGTGCCAGCAGTTCAGGGCCATACAATGAGCAGTTCTTC. Its translation: CASSSGPYNEQFF.

The V call is TRBV5-1, the J call TRBJ2-5; D not resolved. The last part of the DNA fits TRBJ2-7 better; the J call may be wrong. CDR1 SGHRS and CDR2 YFSETQ come from the germline V gene. The CDR3 totals 11 residues. In DNA form, the CDR3 reads TGCGCCAGCAGCTCCTCCTACGAGCAGTACTTC. Translation gives CASSSSYEQYF.

In the case of this clone: A read error may account for a junction end that differs from germline. The chain uses TRBV4-2 and TRBJ2-3; 9 nucleotides line up with TRBD2. CDR1 is LGHNA and CDR2 is YNFKEQ in the germline V gene. CDR3 size: 16 residues. In nucleotides, the CDR3 is TGTGCCCGCAGCCAGTCTTCCGGCGGGGGGGTGGATACGCAGTATTTT. It specifies CARSQSSGGGVDTQYF.

The chain recombines TRBV12-5 with TRBJ1-3, with D possibly matching TRBD1 (6 bases). Germline values: CDR1 LGHNT, CDR2 FRNRAP. The V gene lost 2 bases and the J gene lost 4 bases, with 12 bases spanning the gap. CDR3 length: 15 amino acids. CDR3 coding DNA: TGTGCTAGTGGTTTGTTCACAGGGCCAGGAAACACCATATATTTT. It encodes CASGLFTGPGNTIYF.

The chain employs TRBV5-1 and TRBJ1-2, with a tentative D call TRBD1 (5 bases). Germline V CDR1 and CDR2: SGHRS, YFSETQ. The CDR3 runs 14 residues. Trimming cost V 8 bases and J 7 bases, with 21 bases left between them. Here the CDR3 reads CASTTGGASFGYTF. CDR3 nucleotide sequence: TGCGCCAGTACTACGGGAGGGGCGTCTTTTGGCTACACCTTC.

This clone was found a few times. The rearrangement uses TRBV18 and TRBJ1-5; 9 nucleotides match TRBD1. CDR1 is KGHSH and CDR2 is LQKENI in the germline V gene. The trim removed 3 bases at V and 6 bases at J, leaving 3 bases unmatched. CDR3 length: 14 amino acids. In DNA, the CDR3 is TGTGCCAGCTCACCGGGACAGGGAGGTCAGCCCCAGCATTTT. Translating it yields CASSPGQGGQPQHF.

J is TRBJ1-1 and V is TRBV27; no clear D gene. The CDR3 length is 14 residues. Germline CDR1 reads MNHEY; CDR2 reads SMNVEV (reference sequence). Trimming stripped 3 bases from V and 1 base from J, with 9 bases between. The CDR3 DNA reads as TGTGCCAGCAGTTTCCGCAGGTGGAACACTGAAGCTTTCTTT. This translates into CASSFRRWNTEAFF.

V is TRBV28 and J is TRBJ2-1, with TRBD1 identical over 10 bases. The germline gives CDR1 MDHEN, CDR2 SYDVKM. V was pared by 5 bases and J by 9 bases, with 10 bases of the junction left unmatched. This CDR3 is 15 amino acids long. This CDR3 reads CASSLPGQGSSEQFF. The CDR3 DNA reads TGTGCCAGCAGTCTCCCGGGACAGGGGTCGAGTGAGCAGTTCTTC.

This clone was seen just once. A read error may produce the germline difference seen at one junction end. This rearrangement joins TRBV7-2 to TRBJ1-2; D is possibly TRBD1 (5 bases). CDR3 length: 13 amino acids. Germline CDR1 reads SGHTA; CDR2 reads FQGNSA. The DNA of the CDR3 is TGTGCCAGCAACTTACAGGATAACTATGGCTACACCTTC. Its translation is CASNLQDNYGYTF.

This chain joins TRBV7-8 and TRBJ2-7, with 8 bases matching TRBD1. V was pared by 5 bases and J by 0 bases, with 6 bases of the junction left unmatched. Germline loops: CDR1 SGHVS, CDR2 FQNEAQ. The CDR3 has 15 residues. CDR3 DNA sequence: TGTGCCAGCAGCATACGGACAGGGTCCTCCTACGAGCAGTACTTC. Translated, it gives CASSIRTGSSYEQYF.

J is TRBJ1-2 and V is TRBV11-2; a weak D match, TRBD1 (5 bases). CDR1 is SGHAT, CDR2 FQNNGV, per germline. V was cut by 1 base and J by 8 bases, with 14 bases left in between. The CDR3 is made up of 14 amino acids. CDR3 nucleotide sequence: TGTGCCAGCAGCTTAGGGGGCCAGGGTCTCGGCTACACCTTC. This sequence encodes CASSLGGQGLGYTF. The full variable domain, in which reference TRBV11-2 and TRBJ1-2 provide the parts outside the CDR3, is EAGVAQSPRYKIIEKRQSVAFWCNPISGHATLYWYQQILGQGPKLLIQFQNNGVVDDSQLPKDRFSAERLKGVDSTLKIQPAKLEDSAVYLCASSLGGQGLGYTFGSGTRLTVV.

Remarks on this clone: The sample contains more than one DNA sequence encoding this CDR3. V and J are TRBV4-1 and TRBJ2-7; 8 bases are shared with TRBD2. The CDR3 is 15 amino acids. Germline CDR1 MGHRA, CDR2 YSYEKL. Unmatched junction bases numbered 4, after V lost 0 bases and J lost 3 bases. Here the CDR3 reads CASSQEDGGVYEQYF. In nucleotides, the CDR3 is TGCGCCAGCAGCCAAGAAGACGGGGGGGTCTACGAGCAGTACTTC.

The rearrangement joins TRBV6-1 to TRBJ2-5; maybe TRBD2 (5 bases). V was trimmed by 7 bases and J by 0 bases, leaving 9 bases between them. The CDR3 sequence is 13 residues long. Germline V gene data show CDR1 as MNHNS and CDR2 as SASEGT. The CDR3 nucleotides are TGTGCCAGCAACCTAGCCAACCAAGAGACCCAGTACTTC. It yields the protein CASNLANQETQYF.

The chain recombines TRBV4-2 with TRBJ2-5; 10 nucleotides line up with TRBD2. CDR1 and CDR2 from the germline V gene are LGHNA and YNFKEQ. The CDR3 loop spans 18 amino acids. The trim removed 0 bases at V and 9 bases at J, leaving 16 bases unmatched. This chain's CDR3 is CASSQDPPTSGLYKSQYF. CDR3 DNA sequence: TGTGCCAGCAGCCAAGATCCCCCGACTAGCGGGCTTTATAAGTCCCAGTACTTC.

The gene calls are TRBV18 and TRBJ2-7; the D gene is possibly TRBD2 (5 bases). V dropped 1 base and J dropped 1 base, with 8 bases sitting between them. CDR3 size: 14 residues. Per the germline V gene, CDR1 is KGHSH and CDR2 is LQKENI. In nucleotides, the CDR3 is TGTGCCAGCTCACCACAGCGGAATTCCTACGAGCAGTACTTC. Translating gives CASSPQRNSYEQYF.

The DNA for the CDR3 is TGTGCCAGCTGGGGACAGTCTCGACTTAACTATGGCTACACCTTC. Amino acid sequence: CASWGQSRLNYGYTF. The rearrangement links TRBV7-2 to TRBJ1-2, with TRBD1 matching 7 bases. J lost 1 base, V lost 8 bases, and 10 bases had no gene match. The CDR3 has 15 residues. Germline assignment: CDR1 SGHTA and CDR2 FQGNSA.

This clone was counted a few times. The chain's CDR3 is CASSQEDSLNTEAFF. DNA of the CDR3: TGCGCCAGCAGCCAAGAGGACAGTTTGAACACTGAAGCTTTCTTT. The chain employs TRBV4-3 and TRBJ1-1, with D tentatively TRBD1 (6 bases). Trimming cost V 0 bases and J 0 bases, with 8 bases left between them. Per germline, CDR1 LGHNA and CDR2 YSLEER. The CDR3 runs 15 residues.

The rearrangement uses TRBV7-9 and TRBJ1-6; 9 positions agree with TRBD1. This CDR3 is 16 amino acids long. Germline V gene sequence: CDR1 SEHNR, CDR2 FQNEAQ (reference sequence). With 3 bases clipped from V and 8 bases from J, the junction kept 8 bases outside the gene matches. CDR3 region: CASSFPGQGGHSPLHF. The CDR3 DNA is TGTGCCAGCAGCTTTCCGGGACAGGGAGGACATTCACCCCTCCACTTT.

In this sample, this clone turned up once. The V gene is TRBV7-2, the J gene TRBJ1-1, with 7 positions matching TRBD1. The CDR3 spans 14 residues. The germline gives CDR1 SGHTA, CDR2 FQGNSA. V lost 1 base, J lost 3 bases, and 2 bases stayed unmatched. CDR3 region: CASSLVTGDTEAFF. The CDR3 DNA reads as TGTGCCAGCAGCTTAGTAACAGGGGACACTGAAGCTTTCTTT.

The chain couples TRBV5-4 to TRBJ2-2; D not resolved. The CDR3 length is 14 residues. CDR1 SGHNT and CDR2 YYREEE come from the germline V gene (reference sequence). V was cut by 0 bases and J by 4 bases, with 7 bases left in between. DNA for the CDR3: TGTGCCAGCAGCTTGGAGCCGATCACCGGGGAGCTGTTTTTT. This encodes CASSLEPITGELFF.

This chain connects TRBV18 to TRBJ2-7, with D possibly being TRBD1 (5 bases). Germline loops: CDR1 KGHSH, CDR2 LQKENI. Between the trimmed V and J ends, which lost 6 bases and 1 base, there was a span of 13 bases. CDR3 size: 14 residues. CDR3 sequence: CASSPISGSYEQYF. CDR3 in DNA: TGTGCCAGCTCCCCCATTTCAGGGTCCTACGAGCAGTACTTC.

V and J are TRBV5-4 and TRBJ2-1; 7 nucleotides match TRBD2. Trimming cost V 4 bases and J 5 bases; bases outside gene matches: 9. The CDR3 totals 15 residues. Germline V gene data show CDR1 as SGHNT and CDR2 as YYREEE (reference sequence). The CDR3 nucleotides read TGTGCCAGCAGCCCCAGCGGGGCCATGGACAATGAGCAGTTCTTC. Amino acids: CASSPSGAMDNEQFF.

The rearrangement links TRBV10-3 to TRBJ2-5, with D possibly being TRBD1 (7 bases). The germline V gene has CDR1 ENHRY and CDR2 SYGVKD. V was shortened by 4 bases and J by 5 bases, with 14 bases between the two germline ends. CDR3 length: 14 residues. This chain's CDR3 is CAISVEGAGETQYF. CDR3 coding DNA: TGTGCCATCAGTGTGGAGGGGGCCGGGGAGACCCAGTACTTC.